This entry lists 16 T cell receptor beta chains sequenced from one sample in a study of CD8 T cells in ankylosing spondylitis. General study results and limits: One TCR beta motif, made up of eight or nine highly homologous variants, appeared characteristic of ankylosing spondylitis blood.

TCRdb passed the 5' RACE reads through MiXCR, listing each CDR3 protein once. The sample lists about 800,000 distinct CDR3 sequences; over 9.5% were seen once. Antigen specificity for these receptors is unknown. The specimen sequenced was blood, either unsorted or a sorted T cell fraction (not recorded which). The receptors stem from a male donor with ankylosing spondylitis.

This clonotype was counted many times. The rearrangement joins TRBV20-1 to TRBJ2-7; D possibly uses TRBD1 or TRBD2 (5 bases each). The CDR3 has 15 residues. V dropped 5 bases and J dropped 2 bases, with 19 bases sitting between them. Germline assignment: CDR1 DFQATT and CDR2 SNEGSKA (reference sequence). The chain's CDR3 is CSAYYSGTATYEQYF. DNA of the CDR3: TGCAGTGCTTATTATTCCGGGACGGCGACCTACGAGCAGTACTTC.

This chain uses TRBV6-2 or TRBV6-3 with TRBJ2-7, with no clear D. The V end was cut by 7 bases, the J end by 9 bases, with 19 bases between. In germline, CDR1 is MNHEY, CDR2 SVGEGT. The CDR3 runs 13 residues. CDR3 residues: CASTSNRYERQYF. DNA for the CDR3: TGTGCCAGCACCAGTAATCGCTACGAGCGGCAGTACTTC.

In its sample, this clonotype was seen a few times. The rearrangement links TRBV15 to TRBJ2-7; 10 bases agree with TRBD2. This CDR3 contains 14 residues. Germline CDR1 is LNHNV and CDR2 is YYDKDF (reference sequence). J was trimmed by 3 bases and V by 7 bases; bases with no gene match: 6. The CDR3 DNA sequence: TGTGCCACCAAGATCACTAGCGGGATCTACGAGCAGTACTTC. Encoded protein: CATKITSGIYEQYF.

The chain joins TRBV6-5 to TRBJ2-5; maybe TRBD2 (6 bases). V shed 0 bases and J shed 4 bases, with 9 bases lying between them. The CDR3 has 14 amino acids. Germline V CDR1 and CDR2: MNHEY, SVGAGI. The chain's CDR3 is CASSYSGRPETQYF. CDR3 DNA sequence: TGTGCCAGCAGTTACTCAGGGAGGCCAGAGACCCAGTACTTC.

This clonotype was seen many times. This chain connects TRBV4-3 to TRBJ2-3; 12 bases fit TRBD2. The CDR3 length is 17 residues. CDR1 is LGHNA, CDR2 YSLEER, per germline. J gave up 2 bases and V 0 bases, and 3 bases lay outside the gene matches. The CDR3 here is CASSQDRTSGNTDTQYF. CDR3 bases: TGCGCCAGCAGCCAAGATCGGACTAGCGGGAACACAGATACGCAGTATTTT.

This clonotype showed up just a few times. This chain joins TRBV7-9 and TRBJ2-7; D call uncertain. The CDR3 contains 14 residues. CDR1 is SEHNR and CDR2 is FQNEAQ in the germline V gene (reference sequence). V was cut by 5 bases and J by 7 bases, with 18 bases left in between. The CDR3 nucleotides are TGTGCCAGCAGCCGCAGTACGACGACGAAGGAGCAGTACTTC. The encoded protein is CASSRSTTTKEQYF.

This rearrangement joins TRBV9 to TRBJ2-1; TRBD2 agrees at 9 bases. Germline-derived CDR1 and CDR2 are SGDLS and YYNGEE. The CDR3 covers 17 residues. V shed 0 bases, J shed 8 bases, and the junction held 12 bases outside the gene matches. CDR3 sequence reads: CASSVAPWRGGVDEQFF. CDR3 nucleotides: TGTGCCAGCAGCGTAGCCCCCTGGCGGGGGGGCGTGGATGAGCAGTTCTTC.

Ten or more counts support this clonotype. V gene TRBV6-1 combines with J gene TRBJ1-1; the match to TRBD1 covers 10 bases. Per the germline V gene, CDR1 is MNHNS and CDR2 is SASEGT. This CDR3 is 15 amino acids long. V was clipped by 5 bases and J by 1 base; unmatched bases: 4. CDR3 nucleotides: TGTGCCAGCAGTCCATGGGACAGGGGGAACACTGAAGCTTTCTTT. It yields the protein CASSPWDRGNTEAFF.

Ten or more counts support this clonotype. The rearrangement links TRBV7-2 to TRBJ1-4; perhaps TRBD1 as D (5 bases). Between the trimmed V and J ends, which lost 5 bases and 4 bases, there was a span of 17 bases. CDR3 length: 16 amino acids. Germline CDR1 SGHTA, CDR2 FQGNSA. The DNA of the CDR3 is TGTGCCAGCAGCCGGTCGAGGAGGGGATATAATGAAAAACTGTTTTTT. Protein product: CASSRSRRGYNEKLFF.

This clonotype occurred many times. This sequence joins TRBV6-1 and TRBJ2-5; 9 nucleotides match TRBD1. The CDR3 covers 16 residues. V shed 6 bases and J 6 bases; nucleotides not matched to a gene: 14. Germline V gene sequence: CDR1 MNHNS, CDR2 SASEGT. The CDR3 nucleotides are TGTGCCAGCAGCCCTGCCGGGACAGGGCTAAGGAAGACCCAGTACTTC. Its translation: CASSPAGTGLRKTQYF.

The CDR3 is CASGSPGGRIQVVTEAFF. As DNA, the CDR3 is TGTGCCAGCGGCAGTCCCGGAGGGAGGATACAGGTTGTCACTGAAGCTTTCTTT. The chain couples TRBV11-2 to TRBJ1-1; D is possibly TRBD1 (5 bases). The CDR3 spans 18 residues. Trimming left V 8 bases short and J 4 bases short, with 29 bases between. Germline V lookup: CDR1 SGHAT, CDR2 FQNNGV.

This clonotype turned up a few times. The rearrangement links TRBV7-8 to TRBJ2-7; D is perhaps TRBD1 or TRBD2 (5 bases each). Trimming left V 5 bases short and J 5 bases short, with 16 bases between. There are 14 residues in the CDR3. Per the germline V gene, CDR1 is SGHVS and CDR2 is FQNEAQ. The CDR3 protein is CASSPWGSLNEQYF. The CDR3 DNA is TGTGCCAGCAGCCCCTGGGGGTCCTTGAACGAGCAGTACTTC.

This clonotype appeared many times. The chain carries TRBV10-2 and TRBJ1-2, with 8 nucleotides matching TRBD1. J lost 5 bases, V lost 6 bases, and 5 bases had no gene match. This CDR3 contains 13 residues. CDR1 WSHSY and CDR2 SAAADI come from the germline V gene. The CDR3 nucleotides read TGCGCCAGCAGGCAGGGGACAGGATATGGCTACACCTTC. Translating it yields CASRQGTGYGYTF.

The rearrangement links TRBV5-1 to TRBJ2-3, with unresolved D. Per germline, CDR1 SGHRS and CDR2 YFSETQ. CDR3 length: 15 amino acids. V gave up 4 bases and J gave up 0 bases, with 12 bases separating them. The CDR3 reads CASSPVLTSTDTQYF. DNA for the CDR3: TGCGCCAGCAGCCCTGTATTGACTAGCACAGATACGCAGTATTTT.

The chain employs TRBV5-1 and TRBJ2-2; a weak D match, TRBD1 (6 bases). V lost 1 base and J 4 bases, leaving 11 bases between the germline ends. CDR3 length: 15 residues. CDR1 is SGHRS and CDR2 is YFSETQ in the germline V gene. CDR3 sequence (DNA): TGCGCCAGCAGCTTGTTTGGCAGGGGCACCGGGGAGCTGTTTTTT. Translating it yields CASSLFGRGTGELFF.

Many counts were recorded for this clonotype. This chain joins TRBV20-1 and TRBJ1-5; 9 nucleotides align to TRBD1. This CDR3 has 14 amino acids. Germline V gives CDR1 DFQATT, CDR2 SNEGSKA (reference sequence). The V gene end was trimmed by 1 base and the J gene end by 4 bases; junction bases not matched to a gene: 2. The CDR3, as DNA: TGCAGTGCTAGAGGGGACAGGGCAAATCAGCCCCAGCATTTT. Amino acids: CSARGDRANQPQHF.